These 2 T cell receptor beta chains were sequenced from one sample in a study of a mutant IDH1 vaccine in newly diagnosed glioma. Produced via immunoSEQ multiplex PCR; TCRdb's table is partial and in-frame only. There are about 94,000 clones in the sample; around nine tenths occur only once, and approximately 0.8% lies in the top ten. Time point specified: week 47, end of study. Every vaccine dose comprised 300 ug of mutant IDH1 20-mer peptide plus topical imiquimod. Antigens for these TCRs are unknown. Sequenced here: PBMCs, sampled from a glioma patient whose treatment included an IDH1 peptide vaccine. The receptors were gathered from a woman aged 50 to 60 with glioma.

The V and J genes are TRBV28 and TRBJ2-7, with D unresolved. The CDR3 extends over 13 amino acids. V shed 1 base and J shed 2 bases, with 6 bases lying between them. Germline-derived CDR1 and CDR2 are MDHEN and SYDVKM. The chain's CDR3 is CASSLSPAYEQYF. In nucleotides, the CDR3 is TGTGCCAGCAGTTTATCACCTGCCTACGAGCAGTACTTC.

The J gene is TRBJ2-7, the V gene TRBV4-1; the match to TRBD2 covers 11 bases. There are 15 residues in the CDR3. Germline V gene lookup returns CDR1 MGHRA and CDR2 YSYEKL. V trimming: 1 base; J trimming: 3 bases; junction bases outside the gene matches: 2. The CDR3 DNA reads as TGCGCCAGCAGCCAAGGACTAGCGGGGAACTACGAGCAGTACTTC. This sequence encodes CASSQGLAGNYEQYF.